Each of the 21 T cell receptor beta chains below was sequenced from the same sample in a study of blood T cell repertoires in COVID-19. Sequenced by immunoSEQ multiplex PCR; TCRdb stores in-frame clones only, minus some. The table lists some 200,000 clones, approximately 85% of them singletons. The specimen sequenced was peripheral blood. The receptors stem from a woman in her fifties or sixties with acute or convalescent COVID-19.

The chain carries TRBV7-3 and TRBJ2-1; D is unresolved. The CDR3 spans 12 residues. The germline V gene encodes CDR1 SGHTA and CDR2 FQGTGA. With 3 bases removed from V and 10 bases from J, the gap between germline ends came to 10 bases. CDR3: CASSFSLEEQFF. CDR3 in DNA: TGTGCCAGCAGCTTCAGTCTAGAAGAGCAGTTCTTC.

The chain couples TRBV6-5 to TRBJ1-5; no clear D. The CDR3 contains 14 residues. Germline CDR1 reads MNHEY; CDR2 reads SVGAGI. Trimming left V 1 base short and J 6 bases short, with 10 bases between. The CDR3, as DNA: TGTGCCAGCAGTTACTTTGCGGGGAGTCAGCCCCAGCATTTT. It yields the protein CASSYFAGSQPQHF.

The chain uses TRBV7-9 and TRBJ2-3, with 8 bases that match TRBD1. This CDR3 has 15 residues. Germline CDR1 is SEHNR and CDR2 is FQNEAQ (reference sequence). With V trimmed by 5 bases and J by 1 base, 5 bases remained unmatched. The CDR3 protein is CASSPGGRGTDTQYF. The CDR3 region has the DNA TGTGCCAGCAGCCCAGGGGGCAGGGGCACAGATACGCAGTATTTT.

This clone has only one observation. The CDR3 protein is CSVTNGGWETQYF. The CDR3 DNA is TGCAGCGTAACCAATGGGGGGTGGGAGACCCAGTACTTC. The V call is TRBV29-1, the J call TRBJ2-5; D may be TRBD2 (6 bases). The germline gives CDR1 SQVTM, CDR2 ANQGSEA. There are 13 residues in the CDR3. Trimming shortened V by 6 bases and J by 5 bases, and 16 bases separated the two germline ends.

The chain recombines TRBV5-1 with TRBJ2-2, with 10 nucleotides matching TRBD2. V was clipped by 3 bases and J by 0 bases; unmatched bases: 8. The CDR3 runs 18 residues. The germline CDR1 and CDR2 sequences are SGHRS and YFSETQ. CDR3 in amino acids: CASSSGLARRTNTGELFF. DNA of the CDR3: TGCGCCAGCAGCTCGGGACTAGCGCGACGGACGAACACCGGGGAGCTGTTTTTT.

This CDR3 is CATSGWGPERDNNEQFF. The CDR3 bases are TGTGCCACCAGTGGTTGGGGCCCGGAGCGGGATAACAATGAGCAGTTCTTC. This chain joins TRBV24-1 and TRBJ2-1, with TRBD2 matching over 7 bases. Germline lookup yields CDR1 KGHDR and CDR2 SFDVKD. V shed 5 bases and J 5 bases; nucleotides not matched to a gene: 14. This CDR3 is built from 17 residues.

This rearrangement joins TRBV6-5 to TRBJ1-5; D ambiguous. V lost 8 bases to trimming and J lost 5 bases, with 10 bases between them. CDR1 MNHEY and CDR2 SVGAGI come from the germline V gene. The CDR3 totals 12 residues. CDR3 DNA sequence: TGTGCCAGCGAGGGAGCAGATCAGCCCCAGCATTTT. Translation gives CASEGADQPQHF.

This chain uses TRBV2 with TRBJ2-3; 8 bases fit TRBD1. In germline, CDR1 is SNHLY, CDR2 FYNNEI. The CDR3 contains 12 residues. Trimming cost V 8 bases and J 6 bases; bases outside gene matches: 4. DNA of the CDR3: TGTGCCAGCTCGACAGGGGAGGATACGCAGTATTTT. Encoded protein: CASSTGEDTQYF.

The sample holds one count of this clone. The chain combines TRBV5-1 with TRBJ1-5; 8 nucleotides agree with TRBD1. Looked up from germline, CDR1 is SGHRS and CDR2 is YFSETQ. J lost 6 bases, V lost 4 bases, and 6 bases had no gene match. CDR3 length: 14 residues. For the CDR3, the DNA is TGCGCCAGCAGCCCAGACAGGGGCAGTCAGCCCCAGCATTTT. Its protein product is CASSPDRGSQPQHF.

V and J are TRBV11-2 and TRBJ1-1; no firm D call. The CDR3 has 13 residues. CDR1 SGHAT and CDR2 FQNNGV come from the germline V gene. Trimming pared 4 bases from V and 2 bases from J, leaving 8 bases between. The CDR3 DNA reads TGTGCCAGCAGCTCTCGCAGAAACACTGAAGCTTTCTTT. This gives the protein CASSSRRNTEAFF.

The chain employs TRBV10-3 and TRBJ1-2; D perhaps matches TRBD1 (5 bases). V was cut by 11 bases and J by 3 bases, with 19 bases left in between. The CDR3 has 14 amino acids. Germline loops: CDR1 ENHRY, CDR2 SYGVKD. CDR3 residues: CAFFEDRGDYGYTF. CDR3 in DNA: TGTGCCTTCTTCGAAGATCGGGGGGACTATGGCTACACCTTC.

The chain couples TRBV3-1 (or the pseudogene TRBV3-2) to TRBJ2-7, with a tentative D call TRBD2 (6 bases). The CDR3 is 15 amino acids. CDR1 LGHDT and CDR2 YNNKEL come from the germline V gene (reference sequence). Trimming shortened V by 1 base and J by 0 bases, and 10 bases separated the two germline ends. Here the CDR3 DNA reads TGTGCCAGCAGCCAAGGGGCGGGGATCTCCTACGAGCAGTACTTC. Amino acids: CASSQGAGISYEQYF.

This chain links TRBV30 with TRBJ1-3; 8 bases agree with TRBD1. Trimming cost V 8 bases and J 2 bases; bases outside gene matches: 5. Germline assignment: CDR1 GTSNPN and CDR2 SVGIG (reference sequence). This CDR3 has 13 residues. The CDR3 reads CAARQGTGNTIYF. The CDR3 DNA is TGTGCCGCCCGACAGGGGACTGGAAACACCATATATTTT.

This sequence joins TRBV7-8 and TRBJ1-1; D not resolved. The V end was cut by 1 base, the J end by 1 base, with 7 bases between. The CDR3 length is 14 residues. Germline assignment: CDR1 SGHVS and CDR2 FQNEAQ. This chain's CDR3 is CASSLGRGNTEAFF. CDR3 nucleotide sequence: TGTGCCAGCAGCTTAGGTCGAGGGAACACTGAAGCTTTCTTT.

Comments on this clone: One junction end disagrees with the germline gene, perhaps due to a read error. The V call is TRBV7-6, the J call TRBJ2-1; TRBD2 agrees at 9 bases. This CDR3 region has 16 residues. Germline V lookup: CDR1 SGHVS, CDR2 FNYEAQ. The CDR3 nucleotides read TGTGCCAGCAGCTCCCTACTAGCGGGCTCCTTCAATGAGCAGTTCTTC. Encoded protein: CASSSLLAGSFNEQFF.

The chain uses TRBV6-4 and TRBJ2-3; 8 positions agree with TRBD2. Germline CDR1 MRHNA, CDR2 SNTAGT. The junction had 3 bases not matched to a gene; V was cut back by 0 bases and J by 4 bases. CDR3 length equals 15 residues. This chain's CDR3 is CASSDSGLGADTQYF. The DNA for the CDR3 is TGTGCCAGCAGTGACTCGGGACTAGGTGCAGATACGCAGTATTTT.

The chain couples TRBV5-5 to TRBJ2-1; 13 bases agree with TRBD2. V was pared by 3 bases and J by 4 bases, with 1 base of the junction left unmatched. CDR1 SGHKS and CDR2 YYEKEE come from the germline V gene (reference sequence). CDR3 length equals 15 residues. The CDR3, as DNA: TGTGCCAGCAGCTGGGGACTAGCGGGATACAATGAGCAGTTCTTC. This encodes CASSWGLAGYNEQFF.

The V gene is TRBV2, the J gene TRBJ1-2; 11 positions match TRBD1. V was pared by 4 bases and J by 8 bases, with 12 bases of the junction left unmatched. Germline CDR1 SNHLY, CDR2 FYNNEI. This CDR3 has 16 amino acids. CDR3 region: CASSAPVDRGQQGYTF. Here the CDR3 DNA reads TGTGCCAGCAGTGCCCCCGTGGACAGGGGGCAACAGGGCTACACCTTC.

The DNA of the CDR3 is TGCAGCGTTGATGCTAGCGGGAAGGGTGAGCAGTTCTTC. This sequence encodes CSVDASGKGEQFF. The chain couples TRBV29-1 to TRBJ2-1; TRBD2 matches 9 bases. The length of the CDR3 is 13 residues. V trimming: 3 bases; J trimming: 9 bases; junction bases outside the gene matches: 6. Germline V gene sequence: CDR1 SQVTM, CDR2 ANQGSEA.

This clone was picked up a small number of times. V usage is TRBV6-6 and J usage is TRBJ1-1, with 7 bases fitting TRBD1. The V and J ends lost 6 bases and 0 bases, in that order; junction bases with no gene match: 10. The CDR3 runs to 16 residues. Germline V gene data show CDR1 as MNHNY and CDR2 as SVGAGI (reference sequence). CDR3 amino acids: CASRPPSTGLNTEAFF. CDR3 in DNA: TGTGCCAGCAGACCCCCCTCGACAGGGTTGAACACTGAAGCTTTCTTT.

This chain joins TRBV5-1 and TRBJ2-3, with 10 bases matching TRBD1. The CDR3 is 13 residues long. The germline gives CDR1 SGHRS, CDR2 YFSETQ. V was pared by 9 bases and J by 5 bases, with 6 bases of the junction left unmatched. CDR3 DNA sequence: TGCGCCACCTCGGGACAGGGGTTAGATACGCAGTATTTT. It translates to CATSGQGLDTQYF.